This record concerns one T cell receptor (beta chain) sequence. Its antigen is still unknown. The germline gives CDR1 SGDLS, CDR2 YYNGEE. The ends lost 0 bases at V and 2 bases at J; junction bases unmatched: 11. The CDR3 has 17 residues. Both 60 Vbeta primers and 13 Jbeta primers went into the PCR. Sequencing used immunoSEQ multiplex PCR; TCRdb keeps in-frame clones, though not all of them. The data contain about 160,000 clones, just under 80% of them seen just once; the ten biggest clones take up 1.3%. This entry comes from a study of cytomegalovirus exposure and HLA in healthy donors. Study-wide findings and caveats: Confirmation was obtained in vitro that a few CMV-associated chains are specific for CMV antigens. Most of the TCR beta V segments (in an earlier analysis) were productive either about 90% or about 30% of the time. The number of N-insertions in an Asian-associated ancestry cluster was reportedly below the approximately 700-donor mean in a later analysis.

The receptor comes from a woman between 45 and 60 years old in good health and CMV-seronegative. The chain combines TRBV9 with TRBJ2-7, with 7 positions matching TRBD2. The sample taken for sequencing was PBMCs. The CDR3 spells CASSVGTSATGPYEQYF. CDR3 DNA sequence: TGTGCCAGCAGCGTAGGAACTAGCGCCACGGGACCCTACGAGCAGTACTTC.